This T cell receptor (beta chain) was recorded in a study of cytomegalovirus exposure and HLA in healthy donors. This clone was observed a handful of times. Its antigen is as yet unknown. Points from the study as a whole: Analysis performed later found more than 15,000 TCR beta sequences associated with HLA alleles at 0.05 false discovery rate. Later on, a genetic analysis was performed. It linked a missense variant in DCLRE1C with V- and J-gene trimming of TCR beta. For presence/absence analyses, sequencing depth was assumed to be roughly uniform across donors. For most TCR beta V segments, an earlier analysis put the productive rate at about 90% or about 30% of the time.

The germline V and J ends were trimmed by 7 bases and 8 bases, with 14 bases remaining between them. This CDR3 comprises 12 residues. Germline V gene sequence: CDR1 MNHEY, CDR2 SVGAGI. The PCR contained 60 Vbeta and 13 Jbeta primers. The repertoire was sequenced with immunoSEQ multiplex PCR; TCRdb's copy has only in-frame clones and lacks some. This sample carries 130,000 to 150,000 clones, 78% of them seen once, and the ten largest clones take 3%. This chain uses TRBV6-5 with TRBJ1-2; D unclear. The TCR comes from a man in his forties in good health and CMV-seropositive. Sample: PBMCs. CDR3 sequence (DNA): TGTGCCAGCACCTCCCCTGGGAGCGGCTACACCTTC. This gives the protein CASTSPGSGYTF.